This TCR beta chain is from a study of blood T cell repertoires in COVID-19. Study-level background: The United States, Italy and Spain provided the acute and convalescent COVID-19 samples. Sample material is recorded as cDNA or gDNA derived from T cells, B-cell-depleted T cells, or PBMCs.

The CDR3 contains 17 residues. Germline loops: CDR1 SNHLY, CDR2 FYNNEI. The J segment lost 2 bases and the V segment lost 6 bases, leaving 9 bases of the junction unmatched. The protocol was immunoSEQ multiplex PCR, while the TCRdb copy is restricted to in-frame clones and leaves out a portion. The sample has under 250,000 clones, over 65% seen once. The sequence derives from a woman aged 65 to 85 with active or convalescent COVID-19. Sequenced material: peripheral blood. The genes are TRBV2 and TRBJ2-1; 11 bases agree with TRBD2. The CDR3 here is CASRRRVLAGAYNEQFF. CDR3 coding DNA: TGTGCCAGCAGGCGGAGGGTACTAGCGGGGGCCTACAATGAGCAGTTCTTC.